A single sample is the source of the 8 T cell receptor beta chains below, sequenced in a study of T cells after posttransplantation cyclophosphamide. Method: immunoSEQ multiplex PCR; TCRdb's copy keeps in-frame clones and lacks some. Among 45,000 to 65,000 clones listed, under 95% were seen once. The sequenced material came from PBMCs. These receptors all stem from a woman between 25 and 40 years old in good health and a related stem cell transplant donor.

V usage is TRBV4-1 and J usage is TRBJ1-4; 7 nucleotides match TRBD1. The CDR3 extends over 16 amino acids. With 4 bases clipped from V and 7 bases from J, the junction kept 12 bases outside the gene matches. Germline CDR1 reads MGHRA; CDR2 reads YSYEKL. CDR3 DNA sequence: TGCGCCAGCAGCCCCCCGACAGGGTACGGGTTTGAAAAACTGTTTTTT. Protein product: CASSPPTGYGFEKLFF.

The chain couples TRBV2 to TRBJ1-2; D is possibly TRBD1 (6 bases). There are 13 residues in the CDR3. Per germline, CDR1 SNHLY and CDR2 FYNNEI. The V end was cut by 6 bases, the J end by 4 bases, with 12 bases between. CDR3 sequence: CASRVDRTYGYTF. In nucleotides, the CDR3 is TGTGCCAGCAGGGTCGACAGGACCTATGGCTACACCTTC.

This sequence joins TRBV5-5 and TRBJ1-5, with D possibly TRBD1 on 5 matching bases. CDR1 is SGHKS, CDR2 YYEKEE, per germline (reference sequence). V lost 0 bases and J 9 bases, leaving 10 bases between the germline ends. This CDR3 region has 13 residues. The CDR3 loop is CASSLASQGPQHF. Written as DNA, the CDR3 is TGTGCCAGCAGCTTGGCATCCCAGGGGCCCCAGCATTTT.

This clone was counted a single time. This chain connects TRBV7-2 to TRBJ2-1; 7 positions match TRBD2. CDR3 size: 15 residues. Trimming at V came to 5 bases and at J to 4 bases, leaving 8 bases not matched to a gene. CDR1 is SGHTA, CDR2 FQGNSA, per germline. CDR3 sequence (DNA): TGTGCCAGCAGCCCCCGGGGGGTCCAATACAATGAGCAGTTCTTC. It translates to CASSPRGVQYNEQFF.

V usage is TRBV28 and J usage is TRBJ2-5; 8 nucleotides line up with TRBD2. The trim removed 6 bases at V and 5 bases at J, leaving 11 bases unmatched. Germline loops: CDR1 MDHEN, CDR2 SYDVKM. The CDR3 has 15 amino acids. The CDR3: CASSQSRGGRETQYF. As DNA, the CDR3 is TGTGCCAGCAGCCAATCCCGGGGGGGGCGGGAGACCCAGTACTTC.

This chain links TRBV5-6 with TRBJ2-5, with a possible D match to TRBD1 (6 bases). The germline V and J ends were trimmed by 2 bases and 0 bases, with 17 bases remaining between them. Germline V gives CDR1 SGHDT, CDR2 YYEEEE. The CDR3 has 17 residues. CDR3 in DNA: TGTGCCAGCAGCTTTAGGTTGGGGGCTGGGTACCAAGAGACCCAGTACTTC. It yields the protein CASSFRLGAGYQETQYF. Full variable domain (rest looked up from reference TRBV5-6 and TRBJ2-5): DAGVTQSPTHLIKTRGQQVTLRCSPKSGHDTVSWYQQALGQGPQFIFQYYEEEERQRGNFPDRFSGHQFPNYSSELNVNALLLGDSALYLCASSFRLGAGYQETQYFGPGTRLLVL.

The V and J genes are TRBV7-2 and TRBJ2-7; D ambiguous. Germline loops: CDR1 SGHTA, CDR2 FQGNSA. This CDR3 comprises 11 residues. The germline V and J ends were trimmed by 5 bases and 3 bases, with 5 bases remaining between them. The CDR3 protein is CASSLYYEQYF. In DNA form, the CDR3 reads TGTGCCAGCAGCCTATACTACGAGCAGTACTTC.

This rearrangement joins TRBV15 to TRBJ1-1; TRBD1 might be the D (5 bases). Germline V CDR1 and CDR2: LNHNV, YYDKDF (reference sequence). V lost 7 bases, J lost 1 base, and 10 bases lay in between. This CDR3 contains 13 residues. The CDR3 DNA reads as TGTGCCACCAATGGACAACCGAACACTGAAGCTTTCTTT. It yields the protein CATNGQPNTEAFF.